The source of this T cell receptor (beta chain) is a study of memory B cells and T cells in multiple sclerosis. Study observations and caveats: Compartments had unequal clone-set sizes, affecting shared clonotype counts.

Libraries were prepared by immunoSEQ multiplex PCR; TCRdb keeps only in-frame clonotypes and omits some of them. The sample has roughly 45,000 clones, 82% seen once. The germline CDR1 and CDR2 sequences are LNHDA and SQIVND (reference sequence). Deletions cut 2 bases from V and 5 bases from J, with 10 bases between. CDR3 length equals 14 residues. As concerns this clone: Its antigen is still unknown.

CFSE-dim autoproliferating and CFSE-high non-proliferating T cells from unstimulated culture were sequenced separately. Some 50 million CFSE-labeled PBMCs were cultured around 7 days unstimulated, then replicate wells were pooled. CFSE at roughly 0.45 uM labeled the PBMCs, which were then cultured unstimulated. V and J are TRBV19 and TRBJ2-1; perhaps TRBD1 as D (5 bases). The specimen sequenced was PBMCs from blood kept in culture. This TCR was recovered from a human donor with multiple sclerosis. The CDR3: CASSIRLGDNEQFF. DNA of the CDR3: TGTGCCAGTAGTATACGGCTAGGGGACAATGAGCAGTTCTTC.